These T cell receptor beta chains were read from a single sample in a study of Graves' ophthalmopathy and Graves' hyperthyroidism. TCRdb processed the multiplex PCR reads anew with MiXCR; each CDR3 protein has one entry. The table has 210,000 or so distinct CDR3 sequences, under 30% seen once. Sequenced material: peripheral blood. These receptor sequences come from a man aged 50 to 60 with Graves' ophthalmopathy. Both conserved end residues are part of each CDR3. A D gene is named only where the DNA matches it firmly. The size entry is marked missing in some rows and otherwise reads once, few, many or a size class.

V: TRBV28; D: TRBD1; J: TRBJ1-2; length: 12; size: few; CDR3: CASSIQGRGYTF; DNA: TGTGCCAGCAGTATACAGGGGCGCGGCTACACCTTC
V: TRBV28; D: TRBD1; J: TRBJ1-5; length: 15; size: many; CDR3: CASSRDRVDYQPQHF; DNA: TGTGCCAGCAGCCGGGACAGGGTGGATTATCAGCCCCAGCATTTT
V: TRBV11-2; D: -; J: TRBJ1-2; length: 16; size: few; CDR3: CASSFSAELYLYEYTF; DNA: TGTGCCAGCAGCTTTTCGGCAGAACTTTACCTCTATGAGTACACCTTC
V: TRBV6-5; D: -; J: TRBJ1-1; length: 13; size: few; CDR3: CASSYDSPLGAFF; DNA: TGTGCCAGCAGTTACGACAGCCCATTGGGAGCTTTCTTT
V: TRBV7-9; D: -; J: TRBJ2-2; length: 15; size: many; CDR3: CASSEGPANTGELFF; DNA: TGTGCCAGCAGCGAGGGACCCGCGAACACCGGGGAGCTGTTTTTT
V: TRBV18; D: -; J: TRBJ1-1; length: 12; size: many; CDR3: CASSPPGAEAFF; DNA: TGTGCCAGCTCACCACCGGGCGCGGAAGCTTTCTTT
V: TRBV11-1; D: -; J: TRBJ2-7; length: 14; size: -; CDR3: CASSLALAAYEQYF; DNA: TGTGCCAGCAGCTTAGCACTAGCAGCCTACGAGCAGTACTTC
V: TRBV28; D: TRBD1; J: TRBJ1-2; length: 17; size: many; CDR3: CASSLWGVRDRVTGYTF; DNA: TGTGCCAGCAGTTTATGGGGTGTCCGGGACAGGGTTACTGGCTACACCTTC
V: TRBV29-1; D: -; J: TRBJ2-7; length: 14; size: many; CDR3: CSVISRTPSYEQYF; DNA: TGCAGCGTTATTAGTAGGACACCCTCCTACGAGCAGTACTTC
V: TRBV11-2; D: TRBD2; J: TRBJ2-5; length: 14; size: many; CDR3: CASSSLAGMETQYF; DNA: TGTGCCAGCAGCTCGTTAGCGGGAATGGAGACCCAGTACTTC
V: TRBV12-3/TRBV12-4; D: TRBD2; J: TRBJ2-2; length: 17; size: -; CDR3: CASSLGGMTARTGELFF; DNA: TGTGCCAGCAGTCTGGGGGGGATGACTGCACGCACCGGGGAGCTGTTTTTT
V: TRBV12-3/TRBV12-4; D: -; J: TRBJ2-7; length: 15; size: -; CDR3: CASREELVGVHEQYF; DNA: TGTGCCAGCAGAGAAGAACTAGTTGGGGTTCACGAGCAGTACTTC
V: TRBV6-2/TRBV6-3; D: -; J: TRBJ2-2; length: 15; size: many; CDR3: CASSYWTGNTGELFF; DNA: TGTGCCAGCAGTTACTGGACGGGGAACACCGGGGAGCTGTTTTTT
V: TRBV28; D: -; J: TRBJ2-2; length: 16; size: -; CDR3: CASSLGNMGHPGELFF; DNA: TGTGCCAGCAGCTTGGGCAATATGGGGCACCCCGGGGAGCTGTTTTTT
V: TRBV28; D: TRBD2; J: TRBJ2-7; length: 16; size: many; CDR3: CASGDEREFGPYEQYF; DNA: TGTGCCAGCGGCGACGAGCGGGAGTTCGGGCCCTACGAGCAGTACTTC
V: TRBV12-3/TRBV12-4; D: TRBD1; J: TRBJ2-5; length: 14; size: many; CDR3: CASSDRGLGETQYF; DNA: TGTGCCAGCAGTGACAGGGGGCTGGGGGAGACCCAGTACTTC
V: TRBV2; D: -; J: TRBJ2-2; length: 16; size: many; CDR3: CASSEGGQLNTGELFF; DNA: TGTGCCAGCAGTGAAGGAGGACAACTTAACACCGGGGAGCTGTTTTTT
V: TRBV6-2/TRBV6-3; D: TRBD1; J: TRBJ1-1; length: 14; size: -; CDR3: CASSRDRGVSEAFF; DNA: TGTGCCAGCAGTCGGGACAGGGGGGTCTCTGAAGCTTTCTTT
V: TRBV25-1; D: -; J: TRBJ2-2; length: 14; size: once; CDR3: CASSDRSMSGELFF; DNA: TGTGCCAGCAGTGATCGATCTATGTCCGGGGAGCTGTTTTTT
V: TRBV6-2/TRBV6-3; D: -; J: TRBJ2-6; length: 14; size: few; CDR3: CASSFDTGANVLTF; DNA: TGTGCCAGCAGTTTTGATACTGGGGCCAACGTCCTGACTTTC
V: TRBV4-1; D: -; J: TRBJ1-1; length: 15; size: many; CDR3: CASSQEEGTNTEAFF; DNA: TGCGCCAGCAGCCAAGAGGAAGGGACGAACACTGAAGCTTTCTTT
V: TRBV28; D: -; J: TRBJ1-1; length: 14; size: many; CDR3: CASSFGQTNTEAFF; DNA: TGTGCCAGCAGCTTTGGGCAGACGAACACTGAAGCTTTCTTT
V: TRBV30; D: -; J: TRBJ1-5; length: 14; size: -; CDR3: CAWSLGHTNQPQHF; DNA: TGTGCCTGGAGTTTGGGACACACCAATCAGCCCCAGCATTTT
V: TRBV6-5; D: -; J: TRBJ2-5; length: 14; size: -; CDR3: CASSSRRAGETQYF; DNA: TGTGCCAGCAGTTCCCGTAGAGCCGGAGAGACCCAGTACTTC
V: TRBV4-1; D: -; J: TRBJ1-2; length: 14; size: many; CDR3: CASSQDVQGRGYTF; DNA: TGCGCCAGCAGCCAAGATGTCCAGGGTCGGGGCTACACCTTC
V: TRBV5-1; D: -; J: TRBJ2-6; length: 15; size: few; CDR3: CASSLGGPGANVLTF; DNA: TGCGCCAGCAGCTTGGGCGGCCCTGGGGCCAACGTCCTGACTTTC
V: TRBV7-9; D: -; J: TRBJ2-2; length: 15; size: -; CDR3: CASSLSGGASGELFF; DNA: TGTGCCAGCAGCTTGTCCGGGGGAGCATCCGGGGAGCTGTTTTTT
V: TRBV5-1; D: -; J: TRBJ2-7; length: 11; size: many; CDR3: CASSHGNEQYF; DNA: TGCGCCAGCAGCCATGGTAACGAGCAGTACTTC
V: TRBV6-5; D: -; J: TRBJ1-2; length: 13; size: many; CDR3: CASSYAGGRGYTF; DNA: TGTGCCAGCAGTTACGCCGGGGGCCGGGGCTACACCTTC
V: TRBV6-1; D: -; J: TRBJ1-6; length: 14; size: many; CDR3: CASRQLSPSSPLHF; DNA: TGTGCCAGCAGGCAGCTTTCCCCCTCTTCACCCCTCCACTTT
V: TRBV28; D: -; J: TRBJ1-5; length: 16; size: -; CDR3: CASTIRQARRDQPQHF; DNA: TGTGCCAGCACCATTCGACAAGCTCGAAGGGATCAGCCCCAGCATTTT
V: TRBV28; D: TRBD1; J: TRBJ1-2; length: 15; size: many; CDR3: CASSFSTGEYYGYTF; DNA: TGTGCCAGCAGTTTTAGTACAGGGGAATACTATGGCTACACCTTC
V: TRBV11-2; D: -; J: TRBJ1-1; length: 12; size: many; CDR3: CASIRTEEQAFF; DNA: TGTGCCAGCATCAGGACGGAAGAGCAAGCTTTCTTT
V: TRBV28; D: -; J: TRBJ2-5; length: 15; size: many; CDR3: CASSLGTRTGETQYF; DNA: TGTGCCAGCAGTTTAGGGACCCGTACGGGGGAGACCCAGTACTTC
V: TRBV18; D: -; J: TRBJ1-6; length: 13; size: many; CDR3: CASSKNRESPLHF; DNA: TGTGCCAGCTCAAAAAATAGGGAATCACCCCTCCACTTT
V: TRBV12-3/TRBV12-4; D: -; J: TRBJ2-7; length: 14; size: few; CDR3: CASSLGYGRHEQYF; DNA: TGTGCCAGCAGTTTAGGCTATGGTAGGCACGAGCAGTACTTC
V: TRBV12-3/TRBV12-4; D: -; J: TRBJ1-6; length: 13; size: -; CDR3: CASSRQTNSPLHF; DNA: TGTGCCAGCAGTCGACAGACGAATTCACCCCTCCACTTT
V: TRBV12-3/TRBV12-4; D: -; J: TRBJ2-4; length: 14; size: many; CDR3: CASSLGDQTNIQYF; DNA: TGTGCCAGCAGTTTAGGGGACCAAACTAACATTCAGTACTTC
V: TRBV20-1; D: TRBD2; J: TRBJ2-5; length: 13; size: many; CDR3: CSASPGGRETQYF; DNA: TGCAGTGCTAGTCCGGGGGGGAGGGAGACCCAGTACTTC
V: TRBV28; D: -; J: TRBJ1-2; length: 14; size: many; CDR3: CASSFYPRLYGYTF; DNA: TGTGCCAGCAGTTTTTACCCAAGGTTATATGGCTACACCTTC
V: TRBV28; D: -; J: TRBJ2-5; length: 13; size: -; CDR3: CASRDDKSGTQYF; DNA: TGTGCCAGCAGAGACGACAAGAGTGGGACCCAGTACTTC
V: TRBV5-1; D: TRBD1; J: TRBJ2-7; length: 13; size: -; CDR3: CASSQTGIYEQYF; DNA: TGCGCCAGCTCCCAGACAGGGATCTACGAGCAGTACTTC
V: TRBV7-9; D: -; J: TRBJ1-1; length: 15; size: many; CDR3: CASSSNLGRNTEAFF; DNA: TGTGCCAGCAGCTCAAACCTGGGGCGTAACACTGAAGCTTTCTTT
V: TRBV10-3; D: -; J: TRBJ1-5; length: 14; size: few; CDR3: CAISESNRDQPQHF; DNA: TGTGCCATCAGTGAGTCCAATAGGGATCAGCCCCAGCATTTT
V: TRBV27; D: -; J: TRBJ2-2; length: 16; size: many; CDR3: CASRPGGGRVVGELFF; DNA: TGTGCCAGCAGGCCAGGGGGCGGGAGGGTAGTGGGGGAGCTGTTTTTT
V: TRBV12-3/TRBV12-4; D: -; J: TRBJ1-3; length: 15; size: many; CDR3: CASSGGLYSGNTIYF; DNA: TGTGCCAGCTCTGGGGGACTGTACTCTGGAAACACCATATATTTT
V: TRBV13; D: -; J: TRBJ2-5; length: 14; size: few; CDR3: CASSLGGVTKTQYF; DNA: TGTGCCAGCAGCTTAGGTGGGGTGACGAAGACCCAGTACTTC
V: TRBV28; D: TRBD1; J: TRBJ1-3; length: 17; size: -; CDR3: CASSWGRGQGAGNTIYF; DNA: TGTGCCAGCAGTTGGGGAAGAGGCCAGGGGGCTGGAAACACCATATATTTT
V: TRBV11-3; D: -; J: TRBJ2-6; length: 15; size: many; CDR3: CASSSEGFGANVLTF; DNA: TGTGCCAGCAGCTCCGAAGGGTTCGGGGCCAACGTCCTGACTTTC
V: TRBV19; D: TRBD1; J: TRBJ1-6; length: 17; size: many; CDR3: CASSPVRDRGPNSPLHF; DNA: TGTGCCAGTAGTCCGGTGAGGGACAGGGGGCCCAATTCACCCCTCCACTTT
V: TRBV27; D: -; J: TRBJ2-6; length: 15; size: -; CDR3: CASSLSLSRANVLTF; DNA: TGCGCCAGCAGTTTATCCCTCTCTAGGGCCAACGTCCTGACTTTC
V: TRBV19; D: TRBD1; J: TRBJ1-5; length: 14; size: -; CDR3: CASRDREEDQPQHF; DNA: TGTGCCAGTAGGGACAGGGAAGAGGATCAGCCCCAGCATTTT